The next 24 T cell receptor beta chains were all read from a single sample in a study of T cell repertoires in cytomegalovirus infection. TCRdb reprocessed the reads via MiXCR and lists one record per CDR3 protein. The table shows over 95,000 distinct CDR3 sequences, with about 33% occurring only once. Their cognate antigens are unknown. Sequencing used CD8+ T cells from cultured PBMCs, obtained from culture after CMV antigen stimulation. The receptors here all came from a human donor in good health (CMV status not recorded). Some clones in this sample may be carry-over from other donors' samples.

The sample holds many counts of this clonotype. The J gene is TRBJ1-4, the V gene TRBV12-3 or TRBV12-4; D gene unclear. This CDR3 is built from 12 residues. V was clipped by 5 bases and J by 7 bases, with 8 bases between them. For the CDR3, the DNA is TGTGCCAGCAGTCGAGGGTCTGAAAAACTGTTTTTT. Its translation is CASSRGSEKLFF.

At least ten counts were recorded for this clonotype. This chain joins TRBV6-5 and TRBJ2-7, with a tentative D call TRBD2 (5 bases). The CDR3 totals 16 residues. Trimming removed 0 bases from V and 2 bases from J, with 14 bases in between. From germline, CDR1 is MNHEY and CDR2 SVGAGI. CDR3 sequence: CASSYSVVPGTYEQYF. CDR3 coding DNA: TGTGCCAGCAGTTACTCGGTAGTCCCCGGGACCTACGAGCAGTACTTC.

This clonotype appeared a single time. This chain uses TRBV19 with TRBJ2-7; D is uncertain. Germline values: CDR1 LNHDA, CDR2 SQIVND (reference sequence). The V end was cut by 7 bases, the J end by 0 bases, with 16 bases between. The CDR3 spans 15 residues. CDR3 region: CASTPAFLGSYEQYF. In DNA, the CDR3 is TGTGCCAGTACTCCAGCCTTTCTGGGCTCCTACGAGCAGTACTTC. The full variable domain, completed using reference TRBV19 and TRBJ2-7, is DGGITQSPKYLFRKEGQNVTLSCEQNLNHDAMYWYRQDPGQGLRLIYYSQIVNDFQKGDIAEGYSVSREKKESFPLTVTSAQKNPTAFYLCASTPAFLGSYEQYFGPGTRLTVT.

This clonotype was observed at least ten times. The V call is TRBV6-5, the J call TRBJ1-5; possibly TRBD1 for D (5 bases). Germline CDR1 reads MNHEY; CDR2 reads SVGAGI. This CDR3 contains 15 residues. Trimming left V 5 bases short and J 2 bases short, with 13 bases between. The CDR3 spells CASSRQGTGNQPQHF. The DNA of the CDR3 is TGTGCCAGCAGTAGACAAGGGACCGGCAATCAGCCCCAGCATTTT.

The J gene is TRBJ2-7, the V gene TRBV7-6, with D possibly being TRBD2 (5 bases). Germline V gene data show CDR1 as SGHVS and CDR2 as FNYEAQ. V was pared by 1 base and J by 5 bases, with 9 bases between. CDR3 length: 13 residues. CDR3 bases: TGTGCCAGCAGCTTAGGTGTGAGGGACGAGCAGTACTTC. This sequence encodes CASSLGVRDEQYF.

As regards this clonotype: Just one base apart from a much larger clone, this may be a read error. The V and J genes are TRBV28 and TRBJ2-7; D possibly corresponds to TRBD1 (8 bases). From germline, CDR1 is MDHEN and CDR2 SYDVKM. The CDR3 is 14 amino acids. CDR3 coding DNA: TGTGCCAGCAGTCACAGGGGGGGAACCTACGAGCGGTACTTC. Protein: CASSHRGGTYERYF. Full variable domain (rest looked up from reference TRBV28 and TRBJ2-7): DVKVTQSSRYLVKRTGEKVFLECVQDMDHENMFWYRQDPGLGLRLIYFSYDVKMKEKGDIPEGYSVSREKKERFSLILESASTNQTSMYLCASSHRGGTYERYFGPGTRLTVT.

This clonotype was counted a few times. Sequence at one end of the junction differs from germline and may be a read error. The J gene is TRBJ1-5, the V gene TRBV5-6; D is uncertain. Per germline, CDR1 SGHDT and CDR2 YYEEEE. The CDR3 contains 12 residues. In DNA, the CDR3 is TGTGCCAGCAGATTGGGGAATCAGCCCCAGCATTTT. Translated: CASRLGNQPQHF.

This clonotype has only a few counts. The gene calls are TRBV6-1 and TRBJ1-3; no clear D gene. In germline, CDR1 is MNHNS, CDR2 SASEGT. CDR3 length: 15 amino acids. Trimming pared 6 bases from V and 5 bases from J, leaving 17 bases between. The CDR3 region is CASRTQASQRNTIYF. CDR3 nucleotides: TGTGCCAGCAGAACTCAGGCGTCTCAACGAAACACCATATATTTT.

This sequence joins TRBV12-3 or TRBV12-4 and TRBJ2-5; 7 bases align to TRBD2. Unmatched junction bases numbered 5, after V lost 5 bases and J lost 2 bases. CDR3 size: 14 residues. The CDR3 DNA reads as TGTGCCAGCAGTCCGCCCGGGGGGCAAGAGACCCAGTACTTC. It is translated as CASSPPGGQETQYF.

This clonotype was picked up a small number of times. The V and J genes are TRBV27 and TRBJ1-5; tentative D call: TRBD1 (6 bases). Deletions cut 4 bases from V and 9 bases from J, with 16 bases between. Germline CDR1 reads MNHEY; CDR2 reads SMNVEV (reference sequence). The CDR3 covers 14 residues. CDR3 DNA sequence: TGTGCCAGCAGTTCAACCACAGGGACCATGCCCCAGCATTTT. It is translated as CASSSTTGTMPQHF.

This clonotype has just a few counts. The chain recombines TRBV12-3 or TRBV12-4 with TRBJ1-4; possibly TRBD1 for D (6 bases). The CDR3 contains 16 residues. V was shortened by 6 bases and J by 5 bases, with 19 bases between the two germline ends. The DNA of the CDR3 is TGTGCCAGCAGCACCCCTTTAGGGGGGCGAAATGAAAAACTGTTTTTT. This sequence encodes CASSTPLGGRNEKLFF.

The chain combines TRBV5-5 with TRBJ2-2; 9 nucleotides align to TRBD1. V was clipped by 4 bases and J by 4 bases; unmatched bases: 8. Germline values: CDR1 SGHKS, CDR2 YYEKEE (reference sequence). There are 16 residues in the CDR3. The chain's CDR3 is CASSLRTGVGTGELFF. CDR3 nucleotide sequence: TGTGCCAGCAGCCTTCGGACAGGGGTGGGCACCGGGGAGCTGTTTTTT.

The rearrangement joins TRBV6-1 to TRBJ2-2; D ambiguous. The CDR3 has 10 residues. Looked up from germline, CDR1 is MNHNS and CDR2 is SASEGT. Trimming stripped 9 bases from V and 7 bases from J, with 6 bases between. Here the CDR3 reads CARKNGELFF. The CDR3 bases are TGTGCCAGAAAAAACGGGGAGCTGTTTTTT.

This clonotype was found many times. Here the CDR3 reads CASSPTRGNQPQHF. The CDR3 DNA is TGTGCCAGCAGCCCGACACGAGGGAATCAGCCCCAGCATTTT. The chain is built from TRBV5-5 and TRBJ1-5; no clear D gene. The V gene lost 4 bases and the J gene lost 4 bases, with 12 bases spanning the gap. The CDR3 is made up of 14 amino acids. In germline, CDR1 is SGHKS, CDR2 YYEKEE (reference sequence).

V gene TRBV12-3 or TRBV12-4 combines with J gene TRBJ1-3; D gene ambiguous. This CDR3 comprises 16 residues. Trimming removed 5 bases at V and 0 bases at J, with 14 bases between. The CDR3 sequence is CASSETVPGSGNTIYF. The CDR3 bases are TGTGCCAGCAGTGAAACAGTCCCAGGCTCTGGAAACACCATATATTTT.

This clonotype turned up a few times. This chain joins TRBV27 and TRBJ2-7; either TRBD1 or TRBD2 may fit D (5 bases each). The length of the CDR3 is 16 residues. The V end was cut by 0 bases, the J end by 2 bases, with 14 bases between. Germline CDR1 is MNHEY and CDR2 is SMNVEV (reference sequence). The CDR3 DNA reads TGTGCCAGCAGTTTATCGAAAGGGACGCTCGCCTACGAGCAGTACTTC. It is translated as CASSLSKGTLAYEQYF.

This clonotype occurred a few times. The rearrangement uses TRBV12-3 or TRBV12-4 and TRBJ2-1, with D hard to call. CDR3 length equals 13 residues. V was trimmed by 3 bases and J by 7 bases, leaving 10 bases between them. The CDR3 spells CASSFVGLNEQFF. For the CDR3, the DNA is TGTGCCAGCAGTTTTGTCGGGTTAAATGAGCAGTTCTTC.

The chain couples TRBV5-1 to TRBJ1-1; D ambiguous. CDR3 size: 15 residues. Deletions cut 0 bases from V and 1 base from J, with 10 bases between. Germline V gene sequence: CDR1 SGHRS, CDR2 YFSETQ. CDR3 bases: TGCGCCAGCAGCTTGGATACTAACCAGAACACTGAAGCTTTCTTT. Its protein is CASSLDTNQNTEAFF.

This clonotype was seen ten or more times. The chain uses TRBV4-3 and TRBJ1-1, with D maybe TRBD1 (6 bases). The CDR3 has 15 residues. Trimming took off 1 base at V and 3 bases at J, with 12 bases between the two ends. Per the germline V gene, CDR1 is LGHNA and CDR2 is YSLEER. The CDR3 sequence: CASSQADRRDTEAFF. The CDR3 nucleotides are TGCGCCAGCAGCCAAGCTGACAGGAGGGACACTGAAGCTTTCTTT.

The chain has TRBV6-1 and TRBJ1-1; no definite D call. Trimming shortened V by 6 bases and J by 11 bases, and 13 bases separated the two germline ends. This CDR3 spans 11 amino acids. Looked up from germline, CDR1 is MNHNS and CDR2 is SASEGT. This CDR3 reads CASRGVETAFF. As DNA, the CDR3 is TGTGCCAGCAGGGGCGTTGAGACTGCTTTCTTT.

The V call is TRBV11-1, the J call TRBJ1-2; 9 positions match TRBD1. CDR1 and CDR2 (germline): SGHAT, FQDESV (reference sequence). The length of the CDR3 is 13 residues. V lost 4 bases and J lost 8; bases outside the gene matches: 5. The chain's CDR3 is CASSSRTGDGYTF. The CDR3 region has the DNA TGTGCCAGCAGCTCCCGGACAGGGGACGGCTACACCTTC.

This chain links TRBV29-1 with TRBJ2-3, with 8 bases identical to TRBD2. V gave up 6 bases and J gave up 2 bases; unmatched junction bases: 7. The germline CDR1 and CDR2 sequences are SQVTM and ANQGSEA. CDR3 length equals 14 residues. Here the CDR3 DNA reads TGCAGCGTCGTGCGGGGGGCCTACACAGATACGCAGTATTTT. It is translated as CSVVRGAYTDTQYF.

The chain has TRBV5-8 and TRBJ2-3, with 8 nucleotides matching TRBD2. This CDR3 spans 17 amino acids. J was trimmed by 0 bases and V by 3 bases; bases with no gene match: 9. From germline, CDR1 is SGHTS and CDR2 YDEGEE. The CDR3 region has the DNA TGTGCCAGCAGCTCGAAGACTAGCGACCAGAGCACAGATACGCAGTATTTT. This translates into CASSSKTSDQSTDTQYF.

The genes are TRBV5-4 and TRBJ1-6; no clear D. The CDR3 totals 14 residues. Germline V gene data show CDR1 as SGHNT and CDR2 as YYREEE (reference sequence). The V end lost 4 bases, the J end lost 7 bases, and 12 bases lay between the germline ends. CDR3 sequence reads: CASSRTVENSPLHF. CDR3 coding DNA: TGTGCCAGCAGCAGGACGGTTGAAAATTCACCCCTCCACTTT.